The sequence of this T cell receptor beta chain was determined in a study of regulatory T cells in long-lasting Graves disease. This clonotype has a count of ten or more. Per germline, CDR1 LGHDT and CDR2 YNNKEL (reference sequence). V lost 6 bases, J lost 0 bases, and 8 bases lay in between. This CDR3 has 13 residues. CDR3-region Arm-PCR and iRepertoire HTBI primers produced the TCR beta libraries. TCRdb used MiXCR to reprocess the multiplex PCR reads, holding one entry per CDR3 protein. In the table there are 440,000 or so distinct CDR3 sequences, about 15% of which are singletons. Time point noted: newly diagnosed GD, antithyroid drugs for less than 3 months. Extracted RNA from PBMCs served as the source of the TCR library. These data were also reused for a study on T cells in Graves' hyperthyroidism and ophthalmopathy. That source notes: HTBI primers were used for first-round RT-PCR of the TCR CDR3.

The chain links TRBV3-1 to TRBJ1-1; no reliable D call. The TCR comes from a woman in her 30s with Graves disease. Source: peripheral blood mononuclear cells (PBMCs), taken at new diagnosis, from a patient treated with antithyroid drugs. The CDR3 DNA reads as TGTGCCAGCAGACGAAACCTGAACACTGAAGCTTTCTTT. Encoded protein: CASRRNLNTEAFF.